This T cell receptor (beta chain) was captured by sequencing in a study of regulatory T cells in long-lasting Graves disease. There are 15 residues in the CDR3. Germline V gene data show CDR1 as SGHTA and CDR2 as FQGNSA. With V trimmed by 8 bases and J by 6 bases, 13 bases remained unmatched. Both iRepertoire HTBI primers and Arm-PCR of CDR3 regions were used to build the TCR beta libraries. A single record per CDR3 protein comes from TCRdb applying MiXCR to the multiplex PCR reads. The sample shows over 500,000 distinct CDR3 sequences, 15% to 20% of them seen only once. The time point was: newly diagnosed GD, antithyroid drugs for less than 3 months. PBMCs provided the RNA from which the TCR library was made. In its sample, this clonotype was seen many times. These sequences were also reported in another study, on T cells in Graves' hyperthyroidism and ophthalmopathy.

This receptor was identified in a woman younger than 45 with Graves disease. Source: peripheral blood mononuclear cells (PBMCs), taken at new diagnosis, from a patient treated with antithyroid drugs. The chain carries TRBV7-2 and TRBJ2-1, with 7 positions matching TRBD2. The CDR3 DNA is TGTGCCAGCTCTCTTTTCGCGGGACTACTCAATGAGCAGTTCTTC. It encodes CASSLFAGLLNEQFF.